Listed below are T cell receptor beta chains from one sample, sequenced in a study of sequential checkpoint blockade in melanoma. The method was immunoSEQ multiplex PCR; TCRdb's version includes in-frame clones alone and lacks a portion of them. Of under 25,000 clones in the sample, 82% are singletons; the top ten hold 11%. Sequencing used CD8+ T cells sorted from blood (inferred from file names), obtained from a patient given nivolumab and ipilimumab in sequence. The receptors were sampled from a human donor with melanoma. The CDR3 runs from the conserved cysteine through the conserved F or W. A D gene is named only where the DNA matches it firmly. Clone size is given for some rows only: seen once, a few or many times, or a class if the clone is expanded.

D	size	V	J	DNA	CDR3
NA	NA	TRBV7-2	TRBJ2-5	TGTGCCAGCAGCTCCGTTGGAGCCTTCGGGACACAAGAGACCCAGTACTTC	CASSSVGAFGTQETQYF
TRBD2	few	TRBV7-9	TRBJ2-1	TGTGCCAGCAGCTATAACCGGGGCAGCGGGAGCTCCTACAATGAGCAGTTCTTC	CASSYNRGSGSSYNEQFF
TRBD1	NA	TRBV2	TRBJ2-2	TGTGCCAGCAGCGGGACAGGGCGTAACACCGGGGAGCTGTTTTTT	CASSGTGRNTGELFF
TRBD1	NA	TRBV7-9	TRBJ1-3	TGTGCCAGCAGCCGCGTCGAGACAGGGCCTGGAAACACCATATATTTT	CASSRVETGPGNTIYF
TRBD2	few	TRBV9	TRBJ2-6	TGTGCCAGCAGCGCCGTAGCGGGAAGGCTCAACGTCCTGACTTTC	CASSAVAGRLNVLTF
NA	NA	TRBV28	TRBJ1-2	TGTGCCAGCAGTTCCCCGTATGGCTACACCTTC	CASSSPYGYTF
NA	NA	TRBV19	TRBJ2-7	TGTGCCAGTAGTACTATGAGGCAGTTAGTCTACGAGCAGTACTTC	CASSTMRQLVYEQYF
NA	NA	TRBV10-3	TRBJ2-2	TGTGCCATCCGACAGTCAGGGGACACCGGGGAGCTGTTTTTT	CAIRQSGDTGELFF
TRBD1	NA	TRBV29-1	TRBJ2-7	TGCAGCGTTGGTGACAGGGACTACGAGCAGTACTTC	CSVGDRDYEQYF
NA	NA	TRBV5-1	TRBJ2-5	TGCGCCAGCAGCTTGGCGGGTGAGACCCAGTACTTC	CASSLAGETQYF
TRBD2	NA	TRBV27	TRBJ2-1	TGTGCCAGCAGTACGGGGGGTCGGGGCAATGAGCAGTTCTTC	CASSTGGRGNEQFF
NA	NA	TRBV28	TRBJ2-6	TGTGCCAGCAGTTTATGGAGCACCGGGGCCAACGTCCTGACTTTC	CASSLWSTGANVLTF
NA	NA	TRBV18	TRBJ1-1	TGTGCCAGCTCACCCGAGGTTATGAACACTGAAGCTTTCTTT	CASSPEVMNTEAFF
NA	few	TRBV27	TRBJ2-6	TGTGCCAGCAGTTCCAGGGTGGGCTCTGGGGCCAACGTCCTGACTTTC	CASSSRVGSGANVLTF
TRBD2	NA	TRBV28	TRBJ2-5	TGTGCCAGCAGTCGCCCAGCGGGAGCGGAGACCCAGTACTTC	CASSRPAGAETQYF
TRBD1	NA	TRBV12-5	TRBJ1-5	TGTGCTACCAAGAGACAGGGGGAATTTCAGCCCCAGCATTTT	CATKRQGEFQPQHF
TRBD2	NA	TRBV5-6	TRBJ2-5	TGTGCCAGCAGCCCTATTCCGGGACTAGCGGGAGGAGAGACCCAGTACTTC	CASSPIPGLAGGETQYF
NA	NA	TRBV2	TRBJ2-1	TGTGCCAGCAGCGCCGACAGGCGCGATGAGCAGTTCTTC	CASSADRRDEQFF
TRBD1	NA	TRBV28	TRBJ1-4	TGTGCCAGCAGTAGGCCGGGACAGGGCAATGAAAAACTGTTTTTT	CASSRPGQGNEKLFF
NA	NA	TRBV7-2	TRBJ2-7	TGTGCCAGCAGCTTAGCGCTCGGACTTCTGGAGCAGTACTTC	CASSLALGLLEQYF
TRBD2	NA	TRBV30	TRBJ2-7	TGTGCCTGGAGTAGGTTCACGGTCCTAGCGGGAGGCCTCTCCTACGAGCAGTACTTC	CAWSRFTVLAGGLSYEQYF
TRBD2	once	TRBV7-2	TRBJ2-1	TGTGCCAGCAGCTTAAGGCGGGGACTAGCGGGCCACAATGAGCAGTTCTTC	CASSLRRGLAGHNEQFF
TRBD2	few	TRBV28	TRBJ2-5	TGTGCCAGTTCCCCCGGGACTAGCGGGAGTTGGGAAGAGACCCAGTACTTC	CASSPGTSGSWEETQYF
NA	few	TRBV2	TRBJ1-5	TGTGCCAGCGCCGAGACAGGTCTTGAGGGGCCCCAGCATTTT	CASAETGLEGPQHF
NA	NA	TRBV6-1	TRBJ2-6	TGTGCCAGCAGTGAAGCAGGGGTACGTGGGGCCAACGTCCTGACTTTC	CASSEAGVRGANVLTF
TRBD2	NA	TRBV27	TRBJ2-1	TGTGCCAGCAGTTCGCTAGCATTACTAGCGGGTGTTGTCAATGAGCAGTTCTTC	CASSSLALLAGVVNEQFF
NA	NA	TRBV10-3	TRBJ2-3	TGTGCCATCAGCCTTGAGGATACGCAGTATTTT	CAISLEDTQYF
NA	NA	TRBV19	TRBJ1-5	TGTGCCAGTAGTATAAAGGGGAATGGCAATCAGCCCCAGCATTTT	CASSIKGNGNQPQHF
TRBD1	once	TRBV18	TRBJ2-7	TGTGCCAGCTCGTCCGCCGGGACAGAAGACGAGCAGTACTTC	CASSSAGTEDEQYF
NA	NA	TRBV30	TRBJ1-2	TGTGCCTGGAAAAAGGAGGCCTACGGCTACACCTTC	CAWKKEAYGYTF
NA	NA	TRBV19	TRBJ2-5	TGTGCCAGTAGTTTCCTAGCCCCTCGGGAGACCCAGTACTTC	CASSFLAPRETQYF
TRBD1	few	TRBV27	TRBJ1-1	TGTGCCAGCAGTCCACGACAGGGTGGCACTGAAGCTTTCTTT	CASSPRQGGTEAFF
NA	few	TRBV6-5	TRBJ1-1	TGTGCCAGCAGTTACCTCCAAAGTGGGGGGGACACTGAAGCTTTCTTT	CASSYLQSGGDTEAFF
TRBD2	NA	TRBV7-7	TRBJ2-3	TGTGCTAGCAGAATAGCGGGAGAGTGCACAGATACGCAGTATTTT	CASRIAGECTDTQYF
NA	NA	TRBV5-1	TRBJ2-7	TGCGCCAGCAGCTTGAGCGACTACTACGAGCAGTACTTC	CASSLSDYYEQYF
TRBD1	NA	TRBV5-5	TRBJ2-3	TGTGCCAGCAGCTCAACGGGACAGGGAGATACGCAGTATTTT	CASSSTGQGDTQYF
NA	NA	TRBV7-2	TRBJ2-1	TGTGCCAGCAGCTTAGGACTTTACAATGAGCAGTTCTTC	CASSLGLYNEQFF
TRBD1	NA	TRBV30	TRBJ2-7	TGTGCCTTCTCCGCCCCGGGACAGGGTGCCTACGAGCAGTACTTC	CAFSAPGQGAYEQYF
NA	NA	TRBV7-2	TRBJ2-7	TGTGCCAGCAGCTTAGAATCCGGGAAGCAGTACTTC	CASSLESGKQYF
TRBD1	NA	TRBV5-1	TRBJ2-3	TGCGCCAGCAGCAGAGACAGGGGAAAGGCAGATACGCAGTATTTT	CASSRDRGKADTQYF
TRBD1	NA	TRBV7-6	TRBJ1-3	TGTGCCAGCAGTACCGGGACAGACCATGTACTGAACACCATATATTTT	CASSTGTDHVLNTIYF
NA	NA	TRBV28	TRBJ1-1	TGTGCCAGCAGTCGGGGGGTCCGAACTGAAGCTTTCTTT	CASSRGVRTEAFF
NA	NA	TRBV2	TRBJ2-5	TGTGCCAGCAGTGGGGCAGGTCGAGAGACCCAGTACTTC	CASSGAGRETQYF
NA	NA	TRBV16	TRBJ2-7	TGTGCCAGCAGCCCCCCGTTGACTATCTACGAGCAGTACTTC	CASSPPLTIYEQYF
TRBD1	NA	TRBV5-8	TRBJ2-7	TGTGCCAGCAGCTTGCCCGGGACAGGGGGCTACGAGCAGTACTTC	CASSLPGTGGYEQYF
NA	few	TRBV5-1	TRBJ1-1	TGCGCCAGCAGCTTGTTACAGGGTGGGACGATGAACACTGAAGCTTTCTTT	CASSLLQGGTMNTEAFF
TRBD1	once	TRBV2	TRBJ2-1	TGTGCCAGCAGACCGGACAGGAACAATGAGCAGTTCTTC	CASRPDRNNEQFF
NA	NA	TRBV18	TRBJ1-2	TGTGCCAGCTCACCATTAAAAGTCCCAGATAACTATGGCTACACCTTC	CASSPLKVPDNYGYTF
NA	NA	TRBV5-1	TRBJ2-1	TGCGCCAGCAGCTTAGGGGGTGGGGAAAAGCAGTTCTTC	CASSLGGGEKQFF
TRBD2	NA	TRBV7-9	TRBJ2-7	TGTGCCAGCAGCCCACTAGCGGGAGAACCCTACGAGCAGTACTTC	CASSPLAGEPYEQYF
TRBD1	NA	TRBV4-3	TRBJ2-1	TGCGCCAGCAGCCAACTCACAGGGGGCAATGAGCAGTTCTTC	CASSQLTGGNEQFF
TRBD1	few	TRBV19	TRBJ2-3	TGTGCCAGTAACAGGGGCCGTAACACAGATACGCAGTATTTT	CASNRGRNTDTQYF
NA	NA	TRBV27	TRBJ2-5	TGTGCCAGCAGTTTCTCCCCGACAATGATGGAGACCCAGTACTTC	CASSFSPTMMETQYF
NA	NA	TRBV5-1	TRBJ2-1	TGCGCCAGCAGCTTGGACCTTAGCGGATACAATGAGCAGTTCTTC	CASSLDLSGYNEQFF
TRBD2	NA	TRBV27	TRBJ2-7	TGTGCCAGCAGCCCGGGACTAGGACGGTACGAGCAGTACTTC	CASSPGLGRYEQYF
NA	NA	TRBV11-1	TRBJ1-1	TGTGCCAGCAGCTTCGAACCGGGGACTGAAGCTTTCTTT	CASSFEPGTEAFF
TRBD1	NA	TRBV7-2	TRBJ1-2	TGTGCCAGCAGCTTCGGGGGACAGGGAAACTATGGCTACACCTTC	CASSFGGQGNYGYTF
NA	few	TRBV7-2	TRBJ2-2	TGTGCCAGCAGCCCGCAAAGGAGAGGGGGCACCGGGGAGCTGTTTTTT	CASSPQRRGGTGELFF
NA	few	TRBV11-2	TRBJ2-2	TGTGCCAGCAAGACAGGGAACACCGGGGAGCTGTTTTTT	CASKTGNTGELFF